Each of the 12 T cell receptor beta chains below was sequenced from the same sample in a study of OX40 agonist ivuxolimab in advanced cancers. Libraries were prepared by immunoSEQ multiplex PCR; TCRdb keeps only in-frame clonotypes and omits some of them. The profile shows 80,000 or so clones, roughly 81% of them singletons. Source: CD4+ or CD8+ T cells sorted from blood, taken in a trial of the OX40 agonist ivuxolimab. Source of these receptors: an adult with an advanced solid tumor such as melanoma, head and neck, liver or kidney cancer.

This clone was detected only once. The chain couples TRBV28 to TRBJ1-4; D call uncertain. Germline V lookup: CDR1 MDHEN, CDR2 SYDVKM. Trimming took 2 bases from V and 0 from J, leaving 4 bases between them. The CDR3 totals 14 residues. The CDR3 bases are TGTGCCAGCAGTTTAAGGACAACTAATGAAAAACTGTTTTTT. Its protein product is CASSLRTTNEKLFF.

CDR3 protein: CASSVLAGGELFF. The DNA of the CDR3 is TGTGCCAGCAGCGTACTAGCGGGAGGGGAGCTGTTTTTT. This chain links TRBV9 with TRBJ2-2; 9 bases match TRBD2. Losses at the gene ends were 1 base for V and 8 bases for J; bases not matched to a gene: 0. Germline loops: CDR1 SGDLS, CDR2 YYNGEE. This CDR3 is built from 13 residues. Supplemented by reference TRBV9 and TRBJ2-2, the full variable domain reads DSGVTQTPKHLITATGQRVTLRCSPRSGDLSVYWYQQSLDQGLQFLIQYYNGEERAKGNILERFSAQQFPDLHSELNLSSLELGDSALYFCASSVLAGGELFFGEGSRLTVL.

The CDR3 DNA sequence: TGTGCCTGGAAGACAGCGACTATGAACACTGAAGCTTTCTTT. Its translation: CAWKTATMNTEAFF. The chain couples TRBV30 to TRBJ1-1; TRBD1 is a possible D gene (5 bases). Looked up from germline, CDR1 is GTSNPN and CDR2 is SVGIG (reference sequence). With 4 bases removed from V and 0 bases from J, the gap between germline ends came to 12 bases. The CDR3 consists of 14 residues.

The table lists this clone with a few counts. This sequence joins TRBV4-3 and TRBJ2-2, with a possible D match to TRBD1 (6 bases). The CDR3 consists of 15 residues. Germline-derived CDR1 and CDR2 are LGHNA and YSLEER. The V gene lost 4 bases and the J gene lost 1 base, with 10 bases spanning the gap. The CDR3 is CASSPWTENTGELFF. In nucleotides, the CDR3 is TGCGCCAGCAGCCCATGGACAGAGAACACCGGGGAGCTGTTTTTT.

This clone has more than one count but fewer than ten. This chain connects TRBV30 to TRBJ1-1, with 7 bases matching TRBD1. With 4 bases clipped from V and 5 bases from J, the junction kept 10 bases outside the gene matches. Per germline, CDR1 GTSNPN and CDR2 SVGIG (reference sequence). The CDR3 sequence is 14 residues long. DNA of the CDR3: TGTGCCTGGACCCAGGACAGGTTGGGGACTGAAGCTTTCTTT. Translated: CAWTQDRLGTEAFF.

The CDR3 loop is CASSTRALAGGHQETQYF. The CDR3 DNA reads TGTGCCAGCAGTACAAGGGCCCTAGCGGGAGGCCATCAAGAGACCCAGTACTTC. The rearrangement links TRBV11-2 to TRBJ2-5, with 11 bases aligning to TRBD2. The CDR3 has 18 residues. The germline CDR1 and CDR2 sequences are SGHAT and FQNNGV. V lost 6 bases to trimming and J lost 2 bases; unmatched junction nucleotides: 14.

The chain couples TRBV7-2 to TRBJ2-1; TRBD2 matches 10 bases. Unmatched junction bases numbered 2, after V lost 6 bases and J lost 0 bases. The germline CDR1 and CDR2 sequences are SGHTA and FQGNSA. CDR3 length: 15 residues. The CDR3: CASRRTSGSYNEQFF. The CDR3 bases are TGTGCCAGCAGGCGGACTAGCGGCTCCTACAATGAGCAGTTCTTC. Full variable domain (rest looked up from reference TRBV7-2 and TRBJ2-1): GAGVSQSPSNKVTEKGKDVELRCDPISGHTALYWYRQSLGQGLEFLIYFQGNSAPDKSGLPSDRFSAERTGGSVSTLTIQRTQQEDSAVYLCASRRTSGSYNEQFFGPGTRLTVL.

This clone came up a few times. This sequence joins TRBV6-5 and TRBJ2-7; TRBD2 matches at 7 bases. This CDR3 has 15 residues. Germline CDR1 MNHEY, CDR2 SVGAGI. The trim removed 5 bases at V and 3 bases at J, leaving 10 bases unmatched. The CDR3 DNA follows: TGTGCCAGCAGTCTAGGACTAGAGGCTTTCTACGAGCAGTACTTC. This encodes CASSLGLEAFYEQYF.

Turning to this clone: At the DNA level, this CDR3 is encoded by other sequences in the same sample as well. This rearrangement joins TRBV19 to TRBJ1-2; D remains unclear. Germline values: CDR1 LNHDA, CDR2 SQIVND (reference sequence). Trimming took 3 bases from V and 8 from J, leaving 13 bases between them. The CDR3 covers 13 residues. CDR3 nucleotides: TGTGCCAGTAGTATTGGTCCAGGAGGGGGCTACACCTTC. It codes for CASSIGPGGGYTF.

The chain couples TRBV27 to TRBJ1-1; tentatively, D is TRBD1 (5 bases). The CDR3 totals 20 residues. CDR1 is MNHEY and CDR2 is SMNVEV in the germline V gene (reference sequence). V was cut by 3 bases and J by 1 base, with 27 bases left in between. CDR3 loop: CASSFHPLGEGAGSNTEAFF. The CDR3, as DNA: TGTGCCAGCAGTTTTCACCCCCTAGGGGAAGGGGCTGGCTCGAACACTGAAGCTTTCTTT.

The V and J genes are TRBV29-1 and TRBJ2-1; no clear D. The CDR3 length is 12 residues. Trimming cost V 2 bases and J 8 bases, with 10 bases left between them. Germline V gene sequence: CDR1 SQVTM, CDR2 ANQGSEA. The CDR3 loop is CSVEPSIDEQFF. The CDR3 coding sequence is TGCAGCGTTGAACCCTCTATCGATGAGCAGTTCTTC.

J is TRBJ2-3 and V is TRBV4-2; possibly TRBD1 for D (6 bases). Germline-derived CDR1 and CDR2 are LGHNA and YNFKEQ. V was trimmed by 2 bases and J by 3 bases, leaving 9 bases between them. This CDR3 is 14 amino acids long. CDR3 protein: CASSQSDRTDTQYF. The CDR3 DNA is TGTGCCAGCAGCCAATCCGACAGGACAGATACGCAGTATTTT.